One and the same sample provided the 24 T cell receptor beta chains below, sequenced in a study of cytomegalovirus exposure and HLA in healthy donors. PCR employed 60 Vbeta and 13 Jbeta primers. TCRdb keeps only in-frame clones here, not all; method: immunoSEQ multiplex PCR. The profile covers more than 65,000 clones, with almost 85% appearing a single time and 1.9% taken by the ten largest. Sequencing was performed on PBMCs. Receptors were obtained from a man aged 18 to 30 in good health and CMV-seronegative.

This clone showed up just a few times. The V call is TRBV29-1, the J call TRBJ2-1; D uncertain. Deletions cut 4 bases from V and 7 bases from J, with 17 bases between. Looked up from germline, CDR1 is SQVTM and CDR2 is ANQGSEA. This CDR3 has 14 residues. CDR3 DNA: TGCAGCGTTGGGTTGGGTTTCCCGGGTAATGAGCAGTTCTTC. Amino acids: CSVGLGFPGNEQFF.

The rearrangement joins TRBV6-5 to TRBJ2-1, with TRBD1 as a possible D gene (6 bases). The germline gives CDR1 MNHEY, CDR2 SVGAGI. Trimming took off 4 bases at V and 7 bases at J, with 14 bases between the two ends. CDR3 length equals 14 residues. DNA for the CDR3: TGTGCCAGCAGTTCCCCGACAGGCCAAAATGAGCAGTTCTTC. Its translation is CASSSPTGQNEQFF.

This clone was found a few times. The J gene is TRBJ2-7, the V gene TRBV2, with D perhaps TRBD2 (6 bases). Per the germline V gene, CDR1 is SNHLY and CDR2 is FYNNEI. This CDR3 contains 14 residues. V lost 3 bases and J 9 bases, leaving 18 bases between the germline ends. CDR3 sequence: CASSDRESRVGQYF. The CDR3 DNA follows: TGTGCCAGCAGTGATCGGGAGAGTAGAGTGGGGCAGTACTTC.

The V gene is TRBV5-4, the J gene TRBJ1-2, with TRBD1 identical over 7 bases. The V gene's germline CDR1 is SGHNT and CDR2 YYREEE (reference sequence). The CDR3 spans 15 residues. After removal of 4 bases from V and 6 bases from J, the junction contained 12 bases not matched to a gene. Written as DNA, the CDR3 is TGTGCCAGCAGCGGCCTCCGACAGGGAGATAATGGCTACACCTTC. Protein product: CASSGLRQGDNGYTF.

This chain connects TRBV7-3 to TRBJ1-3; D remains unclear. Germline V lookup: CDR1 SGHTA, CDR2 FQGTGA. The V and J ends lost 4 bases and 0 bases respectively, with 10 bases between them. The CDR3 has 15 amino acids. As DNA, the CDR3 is TGTGCCAGCAGCTCAGGACTGAGCTCTGGAAACACCATATATTTT. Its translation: CASSSGLSSGNTIYF.

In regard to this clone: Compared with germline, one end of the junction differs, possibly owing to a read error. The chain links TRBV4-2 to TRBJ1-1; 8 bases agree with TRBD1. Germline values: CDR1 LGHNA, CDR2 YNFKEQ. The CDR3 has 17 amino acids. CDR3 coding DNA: TGTGACAGCAGCCAACTCGGACAGGGTCGGATGAACACTGAAGCTTTCTTT. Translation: CDSSQLGQGRMNTEAFF.

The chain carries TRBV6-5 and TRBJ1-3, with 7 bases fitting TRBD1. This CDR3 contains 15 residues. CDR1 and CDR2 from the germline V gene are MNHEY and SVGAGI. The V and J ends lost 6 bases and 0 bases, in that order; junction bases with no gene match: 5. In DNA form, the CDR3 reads TGTGCCAGCAGATGGGGACAGAACTCTGGAAACACCATATATTTT. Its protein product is CASRWGQNSGNTIYF.

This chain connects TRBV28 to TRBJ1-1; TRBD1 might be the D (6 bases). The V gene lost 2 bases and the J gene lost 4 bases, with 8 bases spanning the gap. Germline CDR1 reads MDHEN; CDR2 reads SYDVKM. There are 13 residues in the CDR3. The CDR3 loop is CASSLIGGTEAFF. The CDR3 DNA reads TGTGCCAGCAGTTTAATAGGGGGCACTGAAGCTTTCTTT.

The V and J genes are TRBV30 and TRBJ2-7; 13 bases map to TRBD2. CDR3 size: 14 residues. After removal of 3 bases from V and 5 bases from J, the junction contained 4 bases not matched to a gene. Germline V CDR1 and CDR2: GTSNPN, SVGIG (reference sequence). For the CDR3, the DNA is TGTGCCTGGAGCCCGGGACTAGCGGGACACGAGCAGTACTTC. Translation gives CAWSPGLAGHEQYF.

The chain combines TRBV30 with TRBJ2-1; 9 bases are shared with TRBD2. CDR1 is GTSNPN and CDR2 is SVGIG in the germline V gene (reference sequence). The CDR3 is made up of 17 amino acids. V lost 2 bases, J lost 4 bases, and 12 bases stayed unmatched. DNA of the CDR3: TGTGCCTGGAGTCCTTTATGGACTAGCGAAATATACAATGAGCAGTTCTTC. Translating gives CAWSPLWTSEIYNEQFF.

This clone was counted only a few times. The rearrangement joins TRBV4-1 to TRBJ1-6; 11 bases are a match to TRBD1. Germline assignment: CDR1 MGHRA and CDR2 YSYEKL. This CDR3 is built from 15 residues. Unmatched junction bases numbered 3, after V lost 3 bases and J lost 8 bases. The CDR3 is CASSHPGQGDSPLHF. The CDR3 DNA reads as TGCGCCAGCAGCCACCCGGGACAGGGGGATTCACCCCTCCACTTT.

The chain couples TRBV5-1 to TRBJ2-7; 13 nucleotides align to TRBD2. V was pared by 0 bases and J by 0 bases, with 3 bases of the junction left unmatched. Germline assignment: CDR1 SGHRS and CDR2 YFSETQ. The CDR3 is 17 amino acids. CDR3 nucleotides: TGCGCCAGCAGCTTGGGGGGGACTAGCGGGGTCTCCTACGAGCAGTACTTC. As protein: CASSLGGTSGVSYEQYF.

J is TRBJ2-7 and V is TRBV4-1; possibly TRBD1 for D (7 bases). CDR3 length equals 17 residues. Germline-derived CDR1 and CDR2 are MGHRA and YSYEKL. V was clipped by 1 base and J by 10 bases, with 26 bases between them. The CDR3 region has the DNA TGCGCCAGCAGCCAAGGGGGACTCCGGGACAGTTCGATCCTCCAGTACTTC. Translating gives CASSQGGLRDSSILQYF.

The CDR3 sequence: CASSVGGQGSGELFF. Written as DNA, the CDR3 is TGTGCCAGCAGCGTAGGGGGACAGGGGTCCGGGGAGCTGTTTTTT. The V gene is TRBV9, the J gene TRBJ2-2; 10 bases match TRBD1. The CDR3 consists of 15 residues. With 0 bases clipped from V and 6 bases from J, the junction kept 2 bases outside the gene matches. CDR1 and CDR2 from the germline V gene are SGDLS and YYNGEE.

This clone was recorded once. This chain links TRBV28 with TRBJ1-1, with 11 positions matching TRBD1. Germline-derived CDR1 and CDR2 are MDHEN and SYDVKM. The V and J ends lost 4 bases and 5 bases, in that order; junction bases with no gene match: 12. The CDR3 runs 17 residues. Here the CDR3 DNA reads TGTGCCAGCAGTTCCCCCGGACAGGGGGCATTGAGGACTGAAGCTTTCTTT. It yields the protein CASSSPGQGALRTEAFF.

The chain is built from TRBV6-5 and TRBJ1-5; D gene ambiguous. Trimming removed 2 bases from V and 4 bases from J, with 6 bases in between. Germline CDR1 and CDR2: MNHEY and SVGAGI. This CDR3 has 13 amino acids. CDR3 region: CASSYVQNQPQHF. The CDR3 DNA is TGTGCCAGCAGTTACGTACAGAATCAGCCCCAGCATTTT.

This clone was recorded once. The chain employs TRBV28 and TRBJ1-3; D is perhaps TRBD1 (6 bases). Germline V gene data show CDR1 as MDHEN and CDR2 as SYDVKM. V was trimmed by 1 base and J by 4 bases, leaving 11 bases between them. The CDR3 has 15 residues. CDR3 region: CASSLFTGKGNTIYF. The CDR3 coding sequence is TGTGCCAGCAGTTTATTCACAGGGAAAGGAAACACCATATATTTT.

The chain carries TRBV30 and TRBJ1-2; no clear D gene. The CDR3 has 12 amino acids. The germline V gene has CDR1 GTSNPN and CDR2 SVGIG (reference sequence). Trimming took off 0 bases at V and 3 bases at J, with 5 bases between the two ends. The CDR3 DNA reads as TGTGCCTGGAGTGTAACTGACTATGGCTACACCTTC. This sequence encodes CAWSVTDYGYTF.

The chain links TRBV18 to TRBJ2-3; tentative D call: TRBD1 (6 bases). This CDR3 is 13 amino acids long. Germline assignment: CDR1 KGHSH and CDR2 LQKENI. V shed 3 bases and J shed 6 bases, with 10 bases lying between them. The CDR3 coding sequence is TGTGCCAGCTCACCGGGCAGGGGTGATACGCAGTATTTT. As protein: CASSPGRGDTQYF.

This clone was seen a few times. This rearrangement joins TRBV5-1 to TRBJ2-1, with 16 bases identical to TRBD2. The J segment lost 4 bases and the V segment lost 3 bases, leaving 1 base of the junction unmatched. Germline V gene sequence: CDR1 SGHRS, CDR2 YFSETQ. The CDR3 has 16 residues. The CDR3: CASSWGLAGGYNEQFF. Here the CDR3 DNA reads TGCGCCAGCAGCTGGGGACTAGCGGGAGGGTACAATGAGCAGTTCTTC.

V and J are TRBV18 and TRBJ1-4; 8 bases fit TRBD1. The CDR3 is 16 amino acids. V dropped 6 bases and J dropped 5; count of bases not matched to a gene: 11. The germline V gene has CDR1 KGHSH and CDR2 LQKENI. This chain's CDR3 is CASSRTGTGRNEKLFF. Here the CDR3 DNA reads TGTGCCAGCTCGAGAACCGGGACAGGAAGAAATGAAAAACTGTTTTTT.

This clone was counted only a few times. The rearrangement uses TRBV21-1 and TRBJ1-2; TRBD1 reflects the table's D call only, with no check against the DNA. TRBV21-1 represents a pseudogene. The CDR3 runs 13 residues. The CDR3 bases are TGTGCCAGCAGCAAACAGGGGGCGTTCAGCTACACCTTC. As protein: CASSKQGAFSYTF.

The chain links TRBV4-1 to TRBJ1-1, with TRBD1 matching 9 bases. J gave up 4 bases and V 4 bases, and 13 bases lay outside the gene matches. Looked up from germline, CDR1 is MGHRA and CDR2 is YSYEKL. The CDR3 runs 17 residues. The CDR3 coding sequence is TGCGCCAGCAGCCGGCTAGGGACAGGGAGGAGCGGCACTGAAGCTTTCTTT. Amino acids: CASSRLGTGRSGTEAFF.

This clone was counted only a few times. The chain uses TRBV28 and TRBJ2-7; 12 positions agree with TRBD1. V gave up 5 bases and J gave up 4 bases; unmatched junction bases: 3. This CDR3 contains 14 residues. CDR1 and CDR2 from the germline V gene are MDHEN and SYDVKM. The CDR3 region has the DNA TGTGCCAGCAGTGGGACAGGGGGCAAGTACGAGCAGTACTTC. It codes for CASSGTGGKYEQYF.